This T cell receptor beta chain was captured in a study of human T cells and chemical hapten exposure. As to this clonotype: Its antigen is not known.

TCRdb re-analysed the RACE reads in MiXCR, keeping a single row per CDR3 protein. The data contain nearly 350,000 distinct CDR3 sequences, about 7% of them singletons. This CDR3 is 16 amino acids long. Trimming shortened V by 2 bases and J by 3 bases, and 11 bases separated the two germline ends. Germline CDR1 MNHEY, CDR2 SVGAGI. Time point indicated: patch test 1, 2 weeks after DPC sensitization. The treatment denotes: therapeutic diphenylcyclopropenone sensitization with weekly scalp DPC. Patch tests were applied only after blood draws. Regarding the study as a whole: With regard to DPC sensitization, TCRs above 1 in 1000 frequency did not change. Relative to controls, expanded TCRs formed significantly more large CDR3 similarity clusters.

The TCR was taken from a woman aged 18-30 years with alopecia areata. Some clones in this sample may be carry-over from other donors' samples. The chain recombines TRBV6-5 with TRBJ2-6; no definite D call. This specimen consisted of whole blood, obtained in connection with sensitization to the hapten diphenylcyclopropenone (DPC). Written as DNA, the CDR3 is TGTGCCAGCAGTTACCCAAGGCCGGGTGGGGCCAACGTCCTGACTTTC. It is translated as CASSYPRPGGANVLTF.